Listed below are T cell receptor beta chains from one sample, sequenced in a study of CD8 T cells in ankylosing spondylitis. One entry per CDR3 protein results from TCRdb running MiXCR on the 5' RACE reads. The table records about 160,000 distinct CDR3 sequences, around 17% of them present only once. The source material was blood, either unsorted or a sorted T cell fraction (not recorded which). These receptors were taken from a male donor with ankylosing spondylitis or in good health (not recorded which). CDR3s include the opening cysteine and the closing phenylalanine or tryptophan. Each record gives: clone size, D gene, J gene, V gene, CDR3 protein, CDR3 DNA. A D gene is named only where the DNA matches it firmly. The size entry is marked missing in some rows and otherwise reads once, few, many or a size class.

abundance: few; d_gene: TRBD2; j_gene: TRBJ2-2; v_gene: TRBV24-1; CDR3aa: CATSDLGLGADTGELFF; CDR3nt: TGTGCCACCAGTGATTTGGGACTAGGTGCCGACACCGGGGAGCTGTTTTTT
abundance: few; d_gene: -; j_gene: TRBJ1-1; v_gene: TRBV9; CDR3aa: CASSVPSVNTEAFF; CDR3nt: TGTGCCAGCAGCGTACCTTCCGTGAACACTGAAGCTTTCTTT
abundance: many; d_gene: -; j_gene: TRBJ2-3; v_gene: TRBV12-3/TRBV12-4; CDR3aa: CASRQLGGGPDTQYF; CDR3nt: TGTGCCAGCAGGCAACTAGGGGGGGGGCCAGATACGCAGTATTTT
abundance: -; d_gene: -; j_gene: TRBJ1-2; v_gene: TRBV6-6; CDR3aa: CASSYRASYGYTF; CDR3nt: TGTGCCAGCAGTTACAGGGCGTCCTATGGCTACACCTTC
abundance: -; d_gene: -; j_gene: TRBJ2-2; v_gene: TRBV11-2; CDR3aa: CASDQGYLLNTGELFF; CDR3nt: TGTGCCAGCGATCAGGGTTACCTCTTGAACACCGGGGAGCTGTTTTTT
abundance: many; d_gene: -; j_gene: TRBJ2-1; v_gene: TRBV10-3; CDR3aa: CAISDRQGFNEQFF; CDR3nt: TGTGCCATCAGTGACCGGCAGGGTTTCAATGAGCAGTTCTTC
abundance: few; d_gene: -; j_gene: TRBJ1-4; v_gene: TRBV28; CDR3aa: CASSPPSPGRKLFF; CDR3nt: TGTGCCAGCAGTCCCCCAAGCCCGGGTAGGAAACTGTTTTTT
abundance: few; d_gene: -; j_gene: TRBJ1-4; v_gene: TRBV24-1; CDR3aa: CATSDPTLGGEKLFF; CDR3nt: TGTGCCACCAGTGATCCTACATTGGGGGGCGAAAAACTGTTTTTT
abundance: many; d_gene: TRBD2; j_gene: TRBJ2-7; v_gene: TRBV11-2; CDR3aa: CASSIIAGGVSYEQYF; CDR3nt: TGTGCCAGCAGCATTATAGCGGGAGGAGTTTCCTACGAGCAGTACTTC
abundance: few; d_gene: TRBD1; j_gene: TRBJ2-7; v_gene: TRBV27; CDR3aa: CASSLSQGGLSEQYF; CDR3nt: TGTGCCAGCAGTTTATCACAGGGGGGTCTATCCGAGCAGTACTTC
abundance: many; d_gene: -; j_gene: TRBJ1-1; v_gene: TRBV27; CDR3aa: CASSFARSTEAFF; CDR3nt: TGTGCCAGCAGTTTCGCTCGAAGCACTGAAGCTTTCTTT
abundance: few; d_gene: -; j_gene: TRBJ2-3; v_gene: TRBV7-2; CDR3aa: CASTSPAPDTQYF; CDR3nt: TGTGCCAGCACCTCGCCTGCCCCGGATACGCAGTATTTT
abundance: many; d_gene: TRBD2; j_gene: TRBJ2-2; v_gene: TRBV6-1; CDR3aa: CAARGREIIGELFF; CDR3nt: TGTGCCGCCCGGGGGAGGGAGATAATCGGGGAGCTGTTTTTT
abundance: -; d_gene: TRBD1; j_gene: TRBJ1-1; v_gene: TRBV28; CDR3aa: CASSSGGRDSTEAFF; CDR3nt: TGTGCCAGCAGTTCAGGCGGACGGGACAGCACTGAAGCTTTCTTT
abundance: many; d_gene: TRBD1; j_gene: TRBJ1-4; v_gene: TRBV28; CDR3aa: CASSSGQGFNEKLFF; CDR3nt: TGTGCCAGCAGTTCGGGACAGGGTTTTAATGAAAAACTGTTTTTT
abundance: few; d_gene: -; j_gene: TRBJ2-7; v_gene: TRBV30; CDR3aa: CAWSRGFYEQYF; CDR3nt: TGTGCCTGGAGCCGGGGGTTCTACGAGCAGTACTTC
abundance: -; d_gene: TRBD2; j_gene: TRBJ2-3; v_gene: TRBV3-1; CDR3aa: CASSPLAGSTDTQYF; CDR3nt: TGTGCCAGCAGCCCGTTAGCGGGTAGCACAGATACGCAGTATTTT
abundance: -; d_gene: TRBD1; j_gene: TRBJ2-1; v_gene: TRBV6-5; CDR3aa: CASSEMTGESFYNEQFF; CDR3nt: TGTGCCAGCAGTGAAATGACAGGGGAGTCCTTCTACAATGAGCAGTTCTTC
abundance: -; d_gene: -; j_gene: TRBJ2-7; v_gene: TRBV7-9; CDR3aa: CASSPVERPYEQYF; CDR3nt: TGTGCCAGCAGCCCCGTTGAACGGCCCTACGAGCAGTACTTC
abundance: many; d_gene: TRBD1; j_gene: TRBJ2-2; v_gene: TRBV20-1; CDR3aa: CSATGTANTGELFF; CDR3nt: TGCAGTGCCACCGGGACAGCGAACACCGGGGAGCTGTTTTTT
abundance: -; d_gene: TRBD1; j_gene: TRBJ1-2; v_gene: TRBV27; CDR3aa: CASSLSQGARGYTF; CDR3nt: TGTGCCAGCAGTTTATCTCAGGGGGCGCGAGGCTACACCTTC
abundance: -; d_gene: -; j_gene: TRBJ1-4; v_gene: TRBV6-1; CDR3aa: CASSEVLGLPEKLFF; CDR3nt: TGTGCCAGCAGTGAAGTTCTGGGGCTACCGGAAAAACTGTTTTTT
abundance: -; d_gene: -; j_gene: TRBJ1-4; v_gene: TRBV18; CDR3aa: CASSTPGAHEKLFF; CDR3nt: TGTGCCAGCTCTACTCCGGGGGCGCATGAAAAACTGTTTTTT
abundance: once; d_gene: -; j_gene: TRBJ1-1; v_gene: TRBV27; CDR3aa: CASSYDRNTEAFF; CDR3nt: TGTGCCAGCAGTTACGACAGGAACACTGAAGCTTTCTTT
abundance: -; d_gene: TRBD1; j_gene: TRBJ2-7; v_gene: TRBV18; CDR3aa: CASSVTGEASYEQYF; CDR3nt: TGTGCCAGCTCAGTGACAGGGGAGGCATCCTACGAGCAGTACTTC
abundance: many; d_gene: TRBD1; j_gene: TRBJ1-1; v_gene: TRBV10-3; CDR3aa: CAIRSDRGNTEAFF; CDR3nt: TGTGCCATCAGATCCGACAGGGGGAACACTGAAGCTTTCTTT